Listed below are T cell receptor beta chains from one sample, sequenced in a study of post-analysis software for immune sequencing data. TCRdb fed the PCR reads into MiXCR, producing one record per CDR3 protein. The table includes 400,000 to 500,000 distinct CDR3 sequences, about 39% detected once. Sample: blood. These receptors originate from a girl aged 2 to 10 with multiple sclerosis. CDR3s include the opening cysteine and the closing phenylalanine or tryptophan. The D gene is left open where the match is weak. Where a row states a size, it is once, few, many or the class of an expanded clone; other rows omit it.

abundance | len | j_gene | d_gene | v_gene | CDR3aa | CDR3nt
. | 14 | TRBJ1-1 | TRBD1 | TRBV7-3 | CASSAGQGHTEAFF | TGTGCCAGCAGCGCTGGACAGGGCCACACTGAAGCTTTCTTT
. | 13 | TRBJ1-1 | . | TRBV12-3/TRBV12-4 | CASSWGGDTEAFF | TGTGCCAGCAGTTGGGGTGGGGACACTGAAGCTTTCTTT
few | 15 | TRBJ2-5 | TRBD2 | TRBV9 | CASSLTTGGQETQYF | TGTGCCAGCAGCTTGACCACCGGGGGGCAAGAGACCCAGTACTTC
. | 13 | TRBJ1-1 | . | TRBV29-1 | CSVERRGNTEAFF | TGCAGCGTTGAAAGACGGGGGAACACTGAAGCTTTCTTT
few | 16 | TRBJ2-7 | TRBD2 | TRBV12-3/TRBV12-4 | CASSPIPGLGSYEQYF | TGTGCCAGCAGTCCCATTCCGGGACTAGGCTCCTACGAGCAGTACTTC
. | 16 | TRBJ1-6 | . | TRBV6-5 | CAVKQGYYSYNSPLHF | TGTGCCGTAAAACAGGGCTATTACTCCTATAATTCACCCCTCCACTTT
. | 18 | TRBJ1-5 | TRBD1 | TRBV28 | CASSLWPFLTGRNQPQHF | TGTGCCAGCAGTTTATGGCCTTTCCTGACAGGGCGCAATCAGCCCCAGCATTTT
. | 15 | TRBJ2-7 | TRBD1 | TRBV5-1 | CASSTTGGLSYEQYF | TGCGCCAGCAGCACTACAGGGGGCCTCTCCTACGAGCAGTACTTC
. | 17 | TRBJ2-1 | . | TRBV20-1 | CSAPFWTIHPTYNEQFF | TGCAGTGCCCCCTTCTGGACTATCCACCCGACCTACAATGAGCAGTTCTTC
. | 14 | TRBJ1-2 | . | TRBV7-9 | CASSAGITGYGYTF | TGTGCCAGCAGCGCCGGAATAACTGGCTATGGCTACACCTTC
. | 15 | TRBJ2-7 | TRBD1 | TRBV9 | CASSPRDRGQNEQYF | TGTGCCAGCAGCCCCCGGGACAGGGGGCAGAATGAGCAGTACTTC
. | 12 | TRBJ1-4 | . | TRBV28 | CASSLDDEKLFF | TGTGCCAGCAGTTTAGACGATGAAAAACTGTTTTTT
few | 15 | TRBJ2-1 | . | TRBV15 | CATSRVPGSYNEQFF | TGTGCCACCAGCAGAGTTCCAGGCTCCTACAATGAGCAGTTCTTC
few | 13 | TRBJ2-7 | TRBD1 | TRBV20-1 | CSARVRQGYEQYF | TGCAGTGCTAGAGTCCGACAGGGATACGAGCAGTACTTC
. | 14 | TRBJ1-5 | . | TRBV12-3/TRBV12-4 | CASSPQGHNQPQHF | TGTGCCAGCAGCCCACAGGGACACAATCAGCCCCAGCATTTT
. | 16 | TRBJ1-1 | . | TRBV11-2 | CASSRARYRTNTEAFF | TGTGCCAGCAGCCGGGCCAGGTACAGGACGAACACTGAAGCTTTCTTT
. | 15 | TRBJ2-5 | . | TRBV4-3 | CASSQDRLQGETQYF | TGCGCCAGCAGCCAAGACAGACTCCAGGGAGAGACCCAGTACTTC
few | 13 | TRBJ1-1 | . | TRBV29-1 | CSVARRANTEAFF | TGCAGCGTCGCGCGACGGGCGAACACTGAAGCTTTCTTT
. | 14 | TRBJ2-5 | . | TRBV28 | CASRFQGSQETQYF | TGTGCCAGCAGGTTCCAGGGGTCCCAAGAGACCCAGTACTTC
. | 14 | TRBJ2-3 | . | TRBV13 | CASSLEGSPDTQYF | TGTGCCAGCAGCTTAGAGGGCTCCCCAGATACGCAGTATTTT
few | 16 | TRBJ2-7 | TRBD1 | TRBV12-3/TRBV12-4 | CASSQSRQGARDEQYF | TGTGCCAGCAGTCAATCGAGACAGGGGGCAAGGGATGAGCAGTACTTC
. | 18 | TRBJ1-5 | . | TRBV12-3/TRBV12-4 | CASSFRTDGIYSNQPQHF | TGTGCCAGCAGTTTCCGGACAGATGGAATTTATAGCAATCAGCCCCAGCATTTT
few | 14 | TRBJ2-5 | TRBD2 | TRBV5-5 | CASSFPSGGETQYF | TGTGCCAGCAGCTTCCCCTCGGGAGGGGAGACCCAGTACTTC